A single sample is the source of the 26 T cell receptor beta chains below, sequenced in a study of T cell changes during pregnancy in multiple sclerosis. Sequencing was performed with immunoSEQ multiplex PCR; in TCRdb, only in-frame clones are kept and a portion is missing. The data contain roughly 73,000 clones, 85% to 95% of them singletons. This specimen was peripheral blood, taken in the second trimester of pregnancy. The receptors shown here come from a female donor in good health, enrolled as a control in a pregnancy study.

The chain links TRBV6-4 to TRBJ1-2, with 7 positions matching TRBD1. The CDR3 sequence is 15 residues long. The germline V gene encodes CDR1 MRHNA and CDR2 SNTAGT. V trimming: 8 bases; J trimming: 8 bases; junction bases outside the gene matches: 17. The CDR3 nucleotides read TGTGCCAGCCGTCCGGGGGACAGCCTCCATGTGGGCTACACCTTC. It is translated as CASRPGDSLHVGYTF.

This sequence joins TRBV28 and TRBJ1-2, with a possible D match to TRBD1 (6 bases). CDR3 size: 14 residues. V gave up 5 bases and J gave up 7 bases, with 17 bases separating them. The V gene's germline CDR1 is MDHEN and CDR2 SYDVKM. CDR3 residues: CASSPPLTGLGYTF. The DNA of the CDR3 is TGTGCCAGCAGTCCCCCCCTGACAGGACTTGGCTACACCTTC.

The chain recombines TRBV9 with TRBJ2-7, with 9 nucleotides matching TRBD1. In germline, CDR1 is SGDLS, CDR2 YYNGEE. The CDR3 covers 14 residues. The V gene end was trimmed by 0 bases and the J gene end by 5 bases; junction bases not matched to a gene: 3. The CDR3 sequence is CASSVADRGHEQYF. In DNA form, the CDR3 reads TGTGCCAGCAGCGTAGCGGACAGGGGCCACGAGCAGTACTTC. Filled out from reference TRBV9 and TRBJ2-7, the complete variable domain reads DSGVTQTPKHLITATGQRVTLRCSPRSGDLSVYWYQQSLDQGLQFLIQYYNGEERAKGNILERFSAQQFPDLHSELNLSSLELGDSALYFCASSVADRGHEQYFGPGTRLTVT.

In this sample, this clone turned up once. The chain combines TRBV5-4 with TRBJ2-7; D is possibly TRBD1 (5 bases). The germline CDR1 and CDR2 sequences are SGHNT and YYREEE (reference sequence). Trimming took off 0 bases at V and 0 bases at J, with 10 bases between the two ends. CDR3 length: 15 amino acids. CDR3 nucleotide sequence: TGTGCCAGCAGCTTGGAGGACAAACTCTCCTACGAGCAGTACTTC. Protein product: CASSLEDKLSYEQYF.

This clone was found once. V is TRBV7-2 and J is TRBJ1-5; 8 nucleotides agree with TRBD1. CDR3 length: 13 residues. In germline, CDR1 is SGHTA, CDR2 FQGNSA. With V trimmed by 6 bases and J by 4 bases, 2 bases remained unmatched. CDR3 DNA: TGTGCCAGCAGAGGGACAGGTAATCAGCCCCAGCATTTT. Its protein is CASRGTGNQPQHF.

V is TRBV29-1 and J is TRBJ1-1, with a weak D call TRBD1 (5 bases). This CDR3 comprises 13 residues. Germline lookup yields CDR1 SQVTM and CDR2 ANQGSEA. The V end was cut by 4 bases, the J end by 4 bases, with 13 bases between. This CDR3 is CSVVRVWGTEAFF. Here the CDR3 DNA reads TGCAGCGTTGTCAGGGTTTGGGGCACTGAAGCTTTCTTT.

In its sample, this clone was seen a few times. CDR3 region: CASSLTGGPSPLHF. CDR3 bases: TGTGCCAGCAGCTTAACAGGGGGCCCTTCACCCCTCCACTTT. V usage is TRBV7-9 and J usage is TRBJ1-6, with TRBD1 identical over 9 bases. This CDR3 region has 14 residues. Trimming took 2 bases from V and 9 from J; bases not matched to a gene: 2. The V gene's germline CDR1 is SEHNR and CDR2 FQNEAQ (reference sequence).

The chain couples TRBV15 to TRBJ2-7, with D tentatively TRBD1 (5 bases). CDR3 length: 14 residues. V was trimmed by 5 bases and J by 4 bases, leaving 15 bases between them. The V gene's germline CDR1 is LNHNV and CDR2 YYDKDF (reference sequence). Written as DNA, the CDR3 is TGTGCCACCAGCCCACAGGCGAGAAGGTACGAGCAGTACTTC. Protein sequence: CATSPQARRYEQYF.

The V call is TRBV7-3, the J call TRBJ2-3; the match to TRBD2 covers 11 bases. V lost 1 base and J lost 9; bases outside the gene matches: 3. The germline gives CDR1 SGHTA, CDR2 FQGTGA. The CDR3 runs 14 residues. DNA of the CDR3: TGTGCCAGCAGCTTAATCTCTAGCGGGGGGACGCAGTATTTT. Its translation is CASSLISSGGTQYF.

The V gene is TRBV28, the J gene TRBJ1-5; 8 nucleotides align to TRBD1. The J segment lost 8 bases and the V segment lost 6 bases, leaving 6 bases of the junction unmatched. CDR1 is MDHEN, CDR2 SYDVKM, per germline. This CDR3 is 13 amino acids long. The CDR3 DNA reads TGTGCCAGCAGCCCAGGGGGCGCGAAGCCCCAGCATTTT. Translation: CASSPGGAKPQHF.

The V and J genes are TRBV27 and TRBJ2-5, with TRBD1 identical over 9 bases. The CDR3 is made up of 14 amino acids. Per the germline V gene, CDR1 is MNHEY and CDR2 is SMNVEV (reference sequence). V was pared by 6 bases and J by 5 bases, with 7 bases of the junction left unmatched. The CDR3 nucleotides read TGTGCCAGCAGCGTACAGGGGGCGAGGGAGACCCAGTACTTC. Amino acid sequence: CASSVQGARETQYF.

The chain couples TRBV23-1 to TRBJ1-2; 8 bases are a match to TRBD1. TRBV23-1 is annotated as an ORF whose role is uncertain. This CDR3 comprises 18 residues. Trimming removed 1 base from V and 4 bases from J; junction bases left unmatched: 14. CDR3 bases: TGCGCCAGCAGTCAATTCCGCGACAGGGGAACCCCTGCCTATGGCTACACCTTC. This encodes CASSQFRDRGTPAYGYTF.

The chain combines TRBV25-1 with TRBJ2-5, with TRBD2 as a possible D gene (6 bases). Germline assignment: CDR1 MGHDK and CDR2 SYGVNS. This CDR3 region has 11 residues. V was clipped by 8 bases and J by 4 bases, with 8 bases between them. The DNA of the CDR3 is TGTGCCAGCGGAGGGCGAGAGACCCAGTACTTC. Its translation is CASGGRETQYF.

The chain joins TRBV10-1 to TRBJ1-5; TRBD1 is a possible D gene (6 bases). The V end lost 3 bases, the J end lost 2 bases, and 17 bases lay between the germline ends. The CDR3 runs to 17 residues. Germline CDR1 and CDR2: WNHNN and SYGVQD (reference sequence). For the CDR3, the DNA is TGCGCCAGCAGTGAACTTACCGGGACAATTCGCAATCAGCCCCAGCATTTT. Translating gives CASSELTGTIRNQPQHF.

The V gene is TRBV27, the J gene TRBJ2-3, with 9 bases lining up with TRBD2. Trimming took 7 bases from V and 3 from J; bases not matched to a gene: 5. This CDR3 contains 14 residues. Per the germline V gene, CDR1 is MNHEY and CDR2 is SMNVEV (reference sequence). The CDR3 DNA reads as TGTGCCAGCACGGGGACTAGCTTGACAGATACGCAGTATTTT. It is translated as CASTGTSLTDTQYF.

For the CDR3, the DNA is TGTGCCAGCAGTTCATACTCGACAGGTTTAAACACTGAAGCTTTCTTT. Translating it yields CASSSYSTGLNTEAFF. This chain uses TRBV6-5 with TRBJ1-1, with D tentatively TRBD1 (6 bases). Per germline, CDR1 MNHEY and CDR2 SVGAGI. There are 16 residues in the CDR3. The ends were cut back, 4 bases at V and 2 bases at J, with 17 bases in the middle.

V is TRBV27 and J is TRBJ2-1; 11 bases match TRBD2. Germline loops: CDR1 MNHEY, CDR2 SMNVEV (reference sequence). There are 17 residues in the CDR3. V was clipped by 6 bases and J by 1 base; unmatched bases: 8. The CDR3 sequence is CASRFSGGAGSYNEQFF. The CDR3, as DNA: TGTGCCAGCAGGTTTAGCGGGGGGGCCGGTTCCTACAATGAGCAGTTCTTC.

The V gene is TRBV29-1, the J gene TRBJ2-5, with TRBD1 identical over 11 bases. Per the germline V gene, CDR1 is SQVTM and CDR2 is ANQGSEA. This CDR3 comprises 16 residues. With 0 bases clipped from V and 0 bases from J, the junction kept 3 bases outside the gene matches. CDR3 loop: CSVEEGTGGHQETQYF. In DNA form, the CDR3 reads TGCAGCGTTGAAGAGGGGACAGGGGGTCACCAAGAGACCCAGTACTTC. The full variable domain, in which reference TRBV29-1 and TRBJ2-5 provide the parts outside the CDR3, is SAVISQKPSRDICQRGTSLTIQCQVDSQVTMMFWYRQQPGQSLTLIATANQGSEATYESGFVIDKFPISRPNLTFSTLTVSNMSPEDSSIYLCSVEEGTGGHQETQYFGPGTRLLVL.

The V call is TRBV2, the J call TRBJ2-7; TRBD2 agrees at 12 bases. J gave up 5 bases and V 3 bases, and 11 bases lay outside the gene matches. This CDR3 has 17 residues. Germline V CDR1 and CDR2: SNHLY, FYNNEI. Written as DNA, the CDR3 is TGTGCCAGCAGTGACCCAAATAAACTAGCGGGGGGACACGAGCAGTACTTC. This codes for CASSDPNKLAGGHEQYF. The full variable domain, its missing parts supplied by reference TRBV2 and TRBJ2-7, is EPEVTQTPSHQVTQMGQEVILRCVPISNHLYFYWYRQILGQKVEFLVSFYNNEISEKSEIFDDQFSVERPDGSNFTLKIRSTKLEDSAMYFCASSDPNKLAGGHEQYFGPGTRLTVT.

The chain's CDR3 is CASSHLNRQRGSGELFF. DNA of the CDR3: TGTGCCAGCAGCCACCTTAATAGACAGAGAGGTTCCGGGGAGCTGTTTTTT. The V call is TRBV28, the J call TRBJ2-2; D is perhaps TRBD1 (5 bases). The ends were cut back, 6 bases at V and 6 bases at J, with 23 bases in the middle. The CDR3 loop spans 17 amino acids. Germline V gene sequence: CDR1 MDHEN, CDR2 SYDVKM.

The genes are TRBV13 and TRBJ2-5; 7 bases match TRBD2. The CDR3 covers 16 residues. Germline CDR1 and CDR2: PRHDT and FYEKMQ (reference sequence). J lost 1 base, V lost 2 bases, and 7 bases had no gene match. The CDR3 nucleotides read TGTGCCAGCAGCTTAATGGGACTACAAGTCCAAGAGACCCAGTACTTC. It specifies CASSLMGLQVQETQYF.

The chain recombines TRBV27 with TRBJ2-1; D may be TRBD1 (6 bases). Germline-derived CDR1 and CDR2 are MNHEY and SMNVEV (reference sequence). The CDR3 spans 14 residues. Trimming removed 4 bases at V and 9 bases at J, with 16 bases between. The CDR3 nucleotides read TGTGCCAGCAGTTCCTGGGCGACAGGTACTGAGCAGTTCTTC. It specifies CASSSWATGTEQFF.

The table lists this clone with a count of one. The V and J genes are TRBV19 and TRBJ2-7, with D possibly matching TRBD1 (6 bases). From germline, CDR1 is LNHDA and CDR2 SQIVND (reference sequence). Trimming removed 1 base at V and 3 bases at J, with 13 bases between. There are 15 residues in the CDR3. The CDR3 loop reads CASSIAGDGYYEQYF. The CDR3 DNA reads as TGTGCCAGTAGTATAGCAGGGGACGGATACTACGAGCAGTACTTC.

This clone showed up just a few times. The chain is built from TRBV4-2 and TRBJ1-2; D ambiguous. Germline CDR1 is LGHNA and CDR2 is YNFKEQ. V lost 5 bases to trimming and J lost 4 bases, with 14 bases between them. This CDR3 region has 14 residues. The DNA of the CDR3 is TGTGCCAGCAGCGACCTGGGAGTGGTCTATGGCTACACCTTC. Its protein is CASSDLGVVYGYTF.

The rearrangement uses TRBV7-3 and TRBJ2-1, with 10 bases aligning to TRBD1. The CDR3 has 16 residues. Unmatched junction bases numbered 9, after V lost 5 bases and J lost 5 bases. Germline V CDR1 and CDR2: SGHTA, FQGTGA. The CDR3 here is CASSPLGTGVHNEQFF. The CDR3, as DNA: TGTGCCAGCAGCCCTTTAGGGACAGGGGTCCACAATGAGCAGTTCTTC.

The rearrangement links TRBV27 to TRBJ2-7; 7 nucleotides align to TRBD1. The CDR3 sequence is 15 residues long. Germline V gene lookup returns CDR1 MNHEY and CDR2 SMNVEV (reference sequence). The junction had 14 bases not matched to a gene; V was cut back by 6 bases and J by 6 bases. CDR3: CASRGYPATGSEQYF. In DNA, the CDR3 is TGTGCCAGCAGGGGATATCCCGCGACAGGGTCCGAGCAGTACTTC.